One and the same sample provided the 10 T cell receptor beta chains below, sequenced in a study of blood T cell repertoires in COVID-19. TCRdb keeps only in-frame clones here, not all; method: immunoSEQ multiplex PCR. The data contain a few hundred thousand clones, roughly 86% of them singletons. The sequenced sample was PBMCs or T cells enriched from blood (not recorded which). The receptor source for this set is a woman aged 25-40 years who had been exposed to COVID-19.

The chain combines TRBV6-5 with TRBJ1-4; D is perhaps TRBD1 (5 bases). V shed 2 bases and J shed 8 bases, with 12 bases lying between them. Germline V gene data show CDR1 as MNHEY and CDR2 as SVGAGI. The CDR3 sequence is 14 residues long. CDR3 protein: CASSYGQLPEKLFF. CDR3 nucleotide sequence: TGTGCCAGCAGTTACGGACAACTCCCAGAAAAACTGTTTTTT.

CDR3 DNA sequence: TGTGCCTGGAGTGTAGGGACAGGGAATGAAAAACTGTTTTTT. It yields the protein CAWSVGTGNEKLFF. The chain carries TRBV30 and TRBJ1-4, with TRBD1 identical over 9 bases. The CDR3 contains 14 residues. V dropped 0 bases and J dropped 5; count of bases not matched to a gene: 1. Looked up from germline, CDR1 is GTSNPN and CDR2 is SVGIG (reference sequence).

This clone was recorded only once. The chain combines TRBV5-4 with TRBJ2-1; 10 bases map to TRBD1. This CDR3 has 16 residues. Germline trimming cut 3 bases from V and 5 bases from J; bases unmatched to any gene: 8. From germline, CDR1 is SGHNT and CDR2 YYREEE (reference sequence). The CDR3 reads CASSSAGTGVNNEQFF. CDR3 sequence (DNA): TGTGCCAGCAGCTCGGCCGGGACAGGGGTTAACAATGAGCAGTTCTTC. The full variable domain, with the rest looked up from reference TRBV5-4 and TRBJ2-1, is ETGVTQSPTHLIKTRGQQVTLRCSSQSGHNTVSWYQQALGQGPQFIFQYYREEENGRGNFPPRFSGLQFPNYSSELNVNALELDDSALYLCASSSAGTGVNNEQFFGPGTRLTVL.

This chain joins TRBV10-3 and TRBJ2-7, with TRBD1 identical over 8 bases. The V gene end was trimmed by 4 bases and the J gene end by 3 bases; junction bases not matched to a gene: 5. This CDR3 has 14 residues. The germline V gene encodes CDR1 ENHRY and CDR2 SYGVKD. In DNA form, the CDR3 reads TGTGCCATCAGTGCCAGGACAGGGCACTACGAGCAGTACTTC. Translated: CAISARTGHYEQYF.

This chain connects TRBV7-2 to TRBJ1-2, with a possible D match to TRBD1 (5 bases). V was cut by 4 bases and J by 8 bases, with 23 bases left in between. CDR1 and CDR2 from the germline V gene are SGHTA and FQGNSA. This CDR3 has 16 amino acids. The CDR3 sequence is CASSSLRWGGLWGYTF. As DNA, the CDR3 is TGTGCCAGCAGCTCCCTTAGGTGGGGCGGACTATGGGGCTACACCTTC.

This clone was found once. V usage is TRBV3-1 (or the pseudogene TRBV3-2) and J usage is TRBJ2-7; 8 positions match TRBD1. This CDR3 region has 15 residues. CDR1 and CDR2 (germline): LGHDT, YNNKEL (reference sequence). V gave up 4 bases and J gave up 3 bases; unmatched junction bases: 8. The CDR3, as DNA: TGTGCCAGCAGCCCAGACAGGGGAGTTCGCTACGAGCAGTACTTC. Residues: CASSPDRGVRYEQYF.

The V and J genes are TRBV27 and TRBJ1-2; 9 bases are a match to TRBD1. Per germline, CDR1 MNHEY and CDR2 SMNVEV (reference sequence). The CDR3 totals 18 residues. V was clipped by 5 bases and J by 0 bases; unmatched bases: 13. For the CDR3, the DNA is TGTGCCAGCAGTCCGTCCTTAGGACAGGGGTCGTCTAACTATGGCTACACCTTC. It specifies CASSPSLGQGSSNYGYTF.

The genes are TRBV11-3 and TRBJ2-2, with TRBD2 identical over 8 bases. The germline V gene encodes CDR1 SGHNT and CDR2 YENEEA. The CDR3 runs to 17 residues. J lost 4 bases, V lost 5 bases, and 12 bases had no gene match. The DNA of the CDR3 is TGTGCCAGCAGCCCCCGATCGTGGCTAGCGGGCACCGGGGAGCTGTTTTTT. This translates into CASSPRSWLAGTGELFF. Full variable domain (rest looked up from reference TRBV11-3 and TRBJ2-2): EAGVVQSPRYKIIEKKQPVAFWCNPISGHNTLYWYLQNLGQGPELLIRYENEEAVDDSQLPKDRFSAERLKGVDSTLKIQPAELGDSAVYLCASSPRSWLAGTGELFFGEGSRLTVL.

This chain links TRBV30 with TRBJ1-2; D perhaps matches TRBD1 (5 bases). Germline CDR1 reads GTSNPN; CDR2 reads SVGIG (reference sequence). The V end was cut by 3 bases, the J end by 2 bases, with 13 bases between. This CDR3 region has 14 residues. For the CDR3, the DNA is TGTGCCTGGAGCGCGAACGGGGGAAACTATGGCTACACCTTC. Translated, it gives CAWSANGGNYGYTF.

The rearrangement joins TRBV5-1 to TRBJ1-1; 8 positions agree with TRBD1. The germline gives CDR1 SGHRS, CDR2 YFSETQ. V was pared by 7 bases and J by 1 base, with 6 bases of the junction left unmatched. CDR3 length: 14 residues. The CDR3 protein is CASGADRGNTEAFF. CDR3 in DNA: TGCGCCAGCGGCGCCGACAGGGGGAACACTGAAGCTTTCTTT.